The T cell receptor (beta chain) described here comes from a study of T cells in narcolepsy. Profiling relied on immunoSEQ multiplex PCR, and the TCRdb table lists in-frame clones only, not all of them. The data show approximately 20,000 clones, 92% seen once. The J segment lost 2 bases and the V segment lost 6 bases, leaving 4 bases of the junction unmatched. The CDR3 has 14 residues. Germline values: CDR1 KGHSH, CDR2 LQKENI. The study, taken as a whole, reports: Some memory CD4+ repertoires had no autoreactive clone sequences.

Details on this clone: The antigen remains unidentified.

The chain employs TRBV18 and TRBJ2-5, with 9 bases identical to TRBD1. The specimen was CD45RA- memory CD4+ T cells from PBMCs. The receptor's source is a human donor with narcolepsy. The CDR3: CASSRDRGQETQYF. The CDR3 DNA sequence: TGTGCCAGCTCCCGTGACAGGGGGCAAGAGACCCAGTACTTC.